What follows is one T cell receptor (beta chain) and its context. The data were taken from a study of blood T cell repertoires in COVID-19. Germline V gene sequence: CDR1 SNHLY, CDR2 FYNNEI. V shed 2 bases and J shed 1 base, with 6 bases lying between them. The CDR3 extends over 14 amino acids. TCRdb's table, derived via immunoSEQ multiplex PCR, lists solely in-frame clones and lacks some. Among about 50,000 clones, 86% were seen once, and the ten largest hold roughly 14%. This TCR came from a human donor in a cohort sampled during active COVID-19. The sample comprised peripheral blood. The rearrangement joins TRBV2 to TRBJ1-5, with a weak D call TRBD1 (5 bases). This chain's CDR3 is CASSERQSNQPQHF. DNA of the CDR3: TGTGCCAGCAGTGAACGACAGAGCAATCAGCCCCAGCATTTT.